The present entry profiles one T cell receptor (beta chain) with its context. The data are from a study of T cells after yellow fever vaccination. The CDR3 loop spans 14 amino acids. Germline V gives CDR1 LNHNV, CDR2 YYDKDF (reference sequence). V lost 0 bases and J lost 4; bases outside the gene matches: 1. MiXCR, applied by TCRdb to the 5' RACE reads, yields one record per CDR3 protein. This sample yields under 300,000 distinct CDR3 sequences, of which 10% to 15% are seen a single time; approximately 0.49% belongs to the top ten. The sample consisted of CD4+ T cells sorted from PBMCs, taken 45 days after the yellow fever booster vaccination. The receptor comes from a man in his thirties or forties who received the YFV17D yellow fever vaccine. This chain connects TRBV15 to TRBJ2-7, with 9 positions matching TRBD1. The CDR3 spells CATSRDDRGYEQYF. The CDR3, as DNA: TGTGCCACCAGCAGAGATGACAGGGGGTACGAGCAGTACTTC. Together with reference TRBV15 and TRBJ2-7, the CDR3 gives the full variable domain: DAMVIQNPRYQVTQFGKPVTLSCSQTLNHNVMYWYQQKSSQAPKLLFHYYDKDFNNEADTPDNFQSRRPNTSFCFLDIRSPGLGDTAMYLCATSRDDRGYEQYFGPGTRLTVT.